This passage covers 12 T cell receptor beta chains from one sample sequenced in a study of T-cell memory formation after mild COVID-19. One entry per CDR3 protein results from TCRdb running MiXCR on the 5' RACE reads. The sample lists about 560,000 distinct CDR3 sequences, 17% occurring once. Sequenced input: PBMCs or a T cell subset sorted from them (not recorded which). These receptors were taken from an adult woman who had mild COVID-19 (a few samples of this study predate the infection). Cell type and time point are not known.

This clonotype was found many times. This sequence joins TRBV4-1 and TRBJ1-2; 8 bases fit TRBD1. The length of the CDR3 is 15 residues. Germline trimming cut 5 bases from V and 5 bases from J; bases unmatched to any gene: 10. Per germline, CDR1 MGHRA and CDR2 YSYEKL. The CDR3, as DNA: TGCGCCAGCAGCTCCACACCGGGACAGGCATATGGCTACACCTTC. Its protein is CASSSTPGQAYGYTF.

The chain uses TRBV12-3 or TRBV12-4 and TRBJ2-5, with a weak D call TRBD1 (5 bases). CDR3 size: 13 residues. Trimming cost V 5 bases and J 7 bases, with 14 bases left between them. The CDR3, as DNA: TGTGCCAGCAGTCGTACAGGAAAGGCGACCCAGTACTTC. Translated, it gives CASSRTGKATQYF.

This clonotype has more than one count but fewer than ten. The chain uses TRBV7-6 and TRBJ2-2, with 7 bases fitting TRBD2. Germline assignment: CDR1 SGHVS and CDR2 FNYEAQ. This CDR3 region has 15 residues. V shed 6 bases and J 5 bases; nucleotides not matched to a gene: 9. CDR3 sequence: CASSHDGGGTGELFF. CDR3 bases: TGTGCCAGCAGTCACGACGGGGGAGGGACCGGGGAGCTGTTTTTT.

The chain uses TRBV13 and TRBJ1-5; D is unresolved. This CDR3 has 14 residues. Trimming stripped 0 bases from V and 6 bases from J, with 9 bases between. CDR1 is PRHDT and CDR2 is FYEKMQ in the germline V gene (reference sequence). The CDR3, as DNA: TGTGCCAGCAGCTTAGGTATAAGGGTTCAGCCCCAGCATTTT. As protein: CASSLGIRVQPQHF.

This clonotype came up a few times. The V and J genes are TRBV5-1 and TRBJ1-2, with 7 positions matching TRBD1. CDR1 is SGHRS and CDR2 is YFSETQ in the germline V gene. CDR3 size: 16 residues. The V and J ends lost 4 bases and 6 bases, in that order; junction bases with no gene match: 15. The DNA of the CDR3 is TGCGCCAGCAGCCAAGGGGACAGAGAGACCATGGATGGCTACACCTTC. This sequence encodes CASSQGDRETMDGYTF. Looking up the rest from reference TRBV5-1 and TRBJ1-2 gives the full variable domain: KAGVTQTPRYLIKTRGQQVTLSCSPISGHRSVSWYQQTPGQGLQFLFEYFSETQRNKGNFPGRFSGRQFSNSRSEMNVSTLELGDSALYLCASSQGDRETMDGYTFGSGTRLTVV.

At least ten counts were recorded for this clonotype. V usage is TRBV5-1 and J usage is TRBJ2-1; 8 bases line up with TRBD1. The CDR3 extends over 14 amino acids. From germline, CDR1 is SGHRS and CDR2 YFSETQ. V dropped 2 bases and J dropped 8; count of bases not matched to a gene: 6. The CDR3 DNA reads as TGCGCCAGCAGCTTCAGACAGGGGATCGATGAGCAGTTCTTC. It codes for CASSFRQGIDEQFF. Drawing the rest from reference TRBV5-1 and TRBJ2-1, the complete variable domain is KAGVTQTPRYLIKTRGQQVTLSCSPISGHRSVSWYQQTPGQGLQFLFEYFSETQRNKGNFPGRFSGRQFSNSRSEMNVSTLELGDSALYLCASSFRQGIDEQFFGPGTRLTVL.

This clonotype showed up just a few times. This CDR3 reads CASRTRGQPLHF. DNA of the CDR3: TGTGCCAGTAGGACGAGGGGGCAGCCCCTCCACTTT. The chain has TRBV19 and TRBJ1-6, with 7 bases aligning to TRBD1. The CDR3 runs 12 residues. Germline V gene lookup returns CDR1 LNHDA and CDR2 SQIVND (reference sequence). Trimming cost V 6 bases and J 13 bases; bases outside gene matches: 6.

This clonotype has more than one count but fewer than ten. The chain is built from TRBV30 and TRBJ2-7, with 11 positions matching TRBD1. Germline assignment: CDR1 GTSNPN and CDR2 SVGIG (reference sequence). Trimming took 6 bases from V and 7 from J; bases not matched to a gene: 14. This CDR3 has 15 residues. CDR3 region: CACASLGQGAWEQYF. The CDR3 nucleotides are TGTGCCTGCGCGTCCCTCGGACAGGGGGCATGGGAGCAGTACTTC.

This clonotype was counted ten times or more. The chain has TRBV3-1 and TRBJ2-7, with D possibly TRBD2 on 5 matching bases. Germline V lookup: CDR1 LGHDT, CDR2 YNNKEL (reference sequence). CDR3 length equals 14 residues. The V and J ends lost 1 base and 3 bases respectively, with 10 bases between them. The CDR3 region is CASSQGVARYEQYF. CDR3 bases: TGTGCCAGCAGCCAAGGGGTAGCGCGCTACGAGCAGTACTTC.

J is TRBJ2-1 and V is TRBV6-5; D gene unclear. CDR1 and CDR2 from the germline V gene are MNHEY and SVGAGI. With 6 bases removed from V and 9 bases from J, the gap between germline ends came to 18 bases. The CDR3 totals 14 residues. The CDR3 sequence is CASSIEAHGVEQFF. CDR3 DNA: TGTGCCAGCAGCATCGAGGCGCATGGGGTTGAGCAGTTCTTC.

The CDR3 nucleotides read TGTGCCAGTAGCCCGCAGGGGGCAGGCACAGATACGCAGTATTTT. This translates into CASSPQGAGTDTQYF. This rearrangement joins TRBV19 to TRBJ2-3, with 8 bases fitting TRBD1. The junction had 6 bases not matched to a gene; V was cut back by 6 bases and J by 1 base. CDR1 LNHDA and CDR2 SQIVND come from the germline V gene (reference sequence). This CDR3 spans 15 amino acids.

This clonotype was counted at least ten times. J is TRBJ2-7 and V is TRBV7-2; TRBD1 agrees at 7 bases. The CDR3 consists of 17 residues. Germline-derived CDR1 and CDR2 are SGHTA and FQGNSA. V was pared by 2 bases and J by 3 bases, with 13 bases of the junction left unmatched. The CDR3 loop reads CASSLTYRDSRIYEQYF. The CDR3 DNA is TGTGCCAGCAGCTTAACTTACCGGGACAGTCGCATCTACGAGCAGTACTTC.